This TCR beta chain was sequenced in a study of monozygotic twins with inflammatory bowel disease (dated by TCRdb to between 2019 and 2020). About the full investigation: A total of approximately 28 monozygotic twin pairs were included in the full study, comprising nine German pairs (four IBD-concordant, five IBD-discordant) and 19 IBD-discordant Danish pairs. The search for disease-associated traits relied mainly on comparing, within discordant pairs, IBD patients with their genetically identical healthy co-twins. Each individual had, on average, about 151 000 unique TCRalpha sequences and 181 000 unique TCRbeta sequences available for analysis.

From each donor, a roughly 2.5 ml peripheral blood sample was collected into PAXgene tubes and kept at -80 degrees C. Without T cell sorting, total RNA was isolated from whole blood using the PAXgene blood miRNA kit on an automated QIAcube. Deep TCRalpha and TCRbeta repertoire profiling with unique molecular barcoding was performed on peripheral blood of monozygotic twin pairs concordant or discordant for inflammatory bowel disease. Smoking habits were recorded for all twin pairs, with individuals classified as current, former or never smokers. Study-level results and caveats: No single strong signal or clonotype linked to IBD turned up in the results, so the idea that one exists was not supported. IBD patients had lower TCRbeta repertoire diversity, measured by the inverse Simpson index, than their healthy co-twins. Compared with healthy twins, IBD patients shared fewer clonotypes with other individuals, and the difference was most pronounced in patients with signs of disease activity. Repertoire similarity did not differ between concordant and discordant twins, which could be due to limited statistical power. Because patients received different immunosuppressive treatments, the repertoires may have picked up extra background noise and variability between individuals. The analysis was unable to tell apart different T cell subtypes.

The CDR3 sequence holds 16 residues, the cysteine and phenylalanine included. No DNA is listed. Looking up the germline V gene yields CDR1 SGHRS and CDR2 YFSETQ. Worth noting for this clonotype: Its antigen remains unidentified.

Libraries were made using 5' RACE. The input for every TCR library was 3,500 to 4,000 ng of total RNA. For each sample, cDNA was synthesized in eight separate reactions using SMARTScribe reverse transcriptase. Unique molecular identifiers containing a 6-nucleotide sample barcode were introduced through template switching during cDNA synthesis. TCRalpha and TCRbeta cDNA was amplified in two nested PCRs of about 17 and 10 cycles, and bead purification was carried out after each PCR. Before amplification, the cDNA was both treated with uracil DNA-glycosylase and purified with the QIAquick PCR purification kit. The second PCR was the step at which Illumina TruSeq-compatible adapters and sample-specific barcodes were added. Library quality and concentration were assessed using TapeStation and Qubit, and roughly 5.5 ng of each library was pooled. The pooled libraries were sequenced with 2 x 100 bp reads and custom sequencing primers on an Illumina HiSeq2500 single-index Rapid Run. Per the source publication's procedure: MiGEC version 1.2.6 was used for UMI-based consensus assembly to correct PCR and sequencing errors. V(D)J alignment, clonotype assembly and CDR3 extraction were performed with MiXCR version 2.1.1. Gene usage, clonotype sharing and MAIT/NKT TCR abundance were normalised by analysing the top 1000, 10 000 and 20 000 clonotypes per sample. Diversity was computed as the inverse Simpson index with the vegan R package after downsampling to 27 000 UMIs. Statistical testing used paired Mann-Whitney U tests on the discordant twin pairs and applied Benjamini-Hochberg correction for multiple testing. TCRdb reprocessed the reads, and each CDR3 protein sequence is entered once, without DNA. TCRdb, rather than the study authors, made the V and J calls. This specimen's table enumerates approximately 330,000 distinct CDR3 sequences. The top ten constitute approximately 2% of the sample.

The V and J genes are TRBV5-1 and TRBJ2-1; checking the TCRdb D call of TRBD1 is not possible without DNA. Material for sequencing was blood. This clonotype originated in a human donor with ulcerative colitis or Crohn's disease, or a healthy co-twin of an affected twin (not recorded which). The CDR3 has the sequence CASSFEGQGAYNEQFF.